This TCR beta chain emerged from a study of cytomegalovirus exposure and HLA in healthy donors. Amplification used 60 Vbeta primers and 13 Jbeta primers. TCRdb's table, derived via immunoSEQ multiplex PCR, lists solely in-frame clones and lacks some. Here the sample spans 200,000 to 300,000 clones, roughly 80% being singletons. Overall study findings and caveats: In a later analysis, most CMV-associated TCR beta chains appeared HLA-restricted.

The CDR3 sequence is 13 residues long. Notes on this clone: Its antigen is unknown.

The receptor was derived from a middle-aged woman in good health and CMV-seropositive. The sample taken for sequencing was PBMCs. This chain joins TRBV21-1 and TRBJ1-1; TRBD1 is the table's D call, not checked against the DNA. TRBV21-1 is termed a pseudogene. The CDR3 region is CASSNIGQGVAFF. CDR3 nucleotides: TGTGCCAGCAGCAACATTGGACAGGGTGTAGCTTTCTTT.